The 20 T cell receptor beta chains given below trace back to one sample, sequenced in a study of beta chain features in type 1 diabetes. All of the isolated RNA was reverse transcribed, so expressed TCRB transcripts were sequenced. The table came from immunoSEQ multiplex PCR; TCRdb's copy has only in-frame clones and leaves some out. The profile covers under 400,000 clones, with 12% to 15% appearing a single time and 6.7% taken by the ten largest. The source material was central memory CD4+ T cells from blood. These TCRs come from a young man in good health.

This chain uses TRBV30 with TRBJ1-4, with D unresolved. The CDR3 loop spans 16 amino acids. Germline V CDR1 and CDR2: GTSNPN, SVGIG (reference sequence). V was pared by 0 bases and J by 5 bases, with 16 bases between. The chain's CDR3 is CAWSVQRAGGNEKLFF. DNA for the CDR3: TGTGCCTGGAGTGTACAACGGGCAGGAGGGAATGAAAAACTGTTTTTT.

The CDR3 DNA reads as TGTGCCAGCAGCCGGGGATTAGGCCCTGGGACAGATACGCAGTATTTT. Its translation: CASSRGLGPGTDTQYF. V gene TRBV7-2 combines with J gene TRBJ2-3; tentative D call: TRBD2 (5 bases). CDR3 length equals 16 residues. V dropped 5 bases and J dropped 3 bases, with 18 bases sitting between them. Germline CDR1 reads SGHTA; CDR2 reads FQGNSA.

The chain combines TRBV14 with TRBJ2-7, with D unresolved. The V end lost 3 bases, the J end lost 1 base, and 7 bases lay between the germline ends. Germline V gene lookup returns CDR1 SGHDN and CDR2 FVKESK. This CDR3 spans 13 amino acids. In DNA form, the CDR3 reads TGTGCCAGCAGCCAGCATATTTCCTACGAGCAGTACTTC. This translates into CASSQHISYEQYF.

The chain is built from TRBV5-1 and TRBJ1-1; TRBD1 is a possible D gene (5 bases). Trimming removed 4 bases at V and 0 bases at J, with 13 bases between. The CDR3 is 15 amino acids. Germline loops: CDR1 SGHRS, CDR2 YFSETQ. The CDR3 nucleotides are TGCGCCAGCAGCGGGGACGGCACCATGAACACTGAAGCTTTCTTT. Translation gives CASSGDGTMNTEAFF.

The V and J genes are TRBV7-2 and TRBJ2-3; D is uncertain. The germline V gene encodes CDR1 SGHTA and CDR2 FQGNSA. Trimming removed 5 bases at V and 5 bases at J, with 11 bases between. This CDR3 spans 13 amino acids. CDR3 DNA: TGTGCCAGCAGCGTTTTGAAAATAGATACGCAGTATTTT. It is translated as CASSVLKIDTQYF. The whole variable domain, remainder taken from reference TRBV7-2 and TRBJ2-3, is GAGVSQSPSNKVTEKGKDVELRCDPISGHTALYWYRQSLGQGLEFLIYFQGNSAPDKSGLPSDRFSAERTGGSVSTLTIQRTQQEDSAVYLCASSVLKIDTQYFGPGTRLTVL.

CDR3 region: CSVQKASVNEKLFF. The CDR3 region has the DNA TGCAGCGTCCAAAAGGCCAGCGTCAATGAAAAACTGTTTTTT. The V gene is TRBV29-1, the J gene TRBJ1-4; D not certain. Germline loops: CDR1 SQVTM, CDR2 ANQGSEA. V lost 6 bases to trimming and J lost 5 bases, with 16 bases between them. The length of the CDR3 is 14 residues.

The CDR3 is CASSLGLQETQYF. The CDR3 DNA follows: TGTGCCAGCAGCTTGGGCCTGCAAGAGACCCAGTACTTC. The chain is built from TRBV7-9 and TRBJ2-5; D not resolved. Trimming took 3 bases from V and 2 from J, leaving 7 bases between them. From germline, CDR1 is SEHNR and CDR2 FQNEAQ (reference sequence). CDR3 size: 13 residues.

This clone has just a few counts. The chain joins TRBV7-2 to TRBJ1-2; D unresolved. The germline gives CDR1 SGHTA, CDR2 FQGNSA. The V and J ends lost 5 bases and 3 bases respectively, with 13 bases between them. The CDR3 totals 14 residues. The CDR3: CASSPELGDYGYTF. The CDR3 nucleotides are TGTGCCAGCAGCCCAGAATTAGGAGACTATGGCTACACCTTC. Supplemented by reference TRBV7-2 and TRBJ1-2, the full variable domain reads GAGVSQSPSNKVTEKGKDVELRCDPISGHTALYWYRQSLGQGLEFLIYFQGNSAPDKSGLPSDRFSAERTGGSVSTLTIQRTQQEDSAVYLCASSPELGDYGYTFGSGTRLTVV.

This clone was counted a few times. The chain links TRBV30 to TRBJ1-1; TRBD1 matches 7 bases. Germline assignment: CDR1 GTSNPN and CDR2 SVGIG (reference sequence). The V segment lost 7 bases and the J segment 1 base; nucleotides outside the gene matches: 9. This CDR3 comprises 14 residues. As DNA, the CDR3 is TGTGCCTCCGTAGTGGACAGGAGGAACACTGAAGCTTTCTTT. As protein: CASVVDRRNTEAFF.

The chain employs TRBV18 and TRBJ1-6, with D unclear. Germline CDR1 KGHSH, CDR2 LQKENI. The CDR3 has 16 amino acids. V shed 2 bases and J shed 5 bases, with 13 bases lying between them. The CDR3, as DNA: TGTGCCAGCTCACCAAACCTGTTACCGAATAATTCACCCCTCCACTTT. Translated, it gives CASSPNLLPNNSPLHF.

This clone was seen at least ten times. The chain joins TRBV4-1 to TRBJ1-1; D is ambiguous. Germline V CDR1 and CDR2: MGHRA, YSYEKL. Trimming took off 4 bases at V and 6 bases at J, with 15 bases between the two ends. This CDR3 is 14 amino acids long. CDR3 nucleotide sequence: TGCGCCAGCAGCCGAGGAATATCAGCATCTGAAGCTTTCTTT. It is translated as CASSRGISASEAFF.

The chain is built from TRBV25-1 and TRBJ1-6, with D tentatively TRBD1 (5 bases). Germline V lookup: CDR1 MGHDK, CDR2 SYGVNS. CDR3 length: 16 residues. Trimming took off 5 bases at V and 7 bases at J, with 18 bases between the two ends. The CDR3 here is CASSMKNGGDNSPLHF. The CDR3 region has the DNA TGTGCCAGCAGTATGAAAAACGGGGGGGACAATTCACCCCTCCACTTT.

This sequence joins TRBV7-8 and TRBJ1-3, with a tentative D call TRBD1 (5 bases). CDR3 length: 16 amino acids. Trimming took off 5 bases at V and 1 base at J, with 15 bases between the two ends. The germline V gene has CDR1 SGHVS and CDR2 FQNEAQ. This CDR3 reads CASSPLGRQSGNTIYF. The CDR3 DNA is TGTGCCAGCAGCCCGTTGGGGCGGCAATCTGGAAACACCATATATTTT.

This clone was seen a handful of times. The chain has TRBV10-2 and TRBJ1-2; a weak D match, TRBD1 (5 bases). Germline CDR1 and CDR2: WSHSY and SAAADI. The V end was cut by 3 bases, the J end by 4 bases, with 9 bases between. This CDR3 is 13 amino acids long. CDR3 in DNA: TGCGCCAGCAGTGACAGGGTGAGCTATGGCTACACCTTC. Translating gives CASSDRVSYGYTF.

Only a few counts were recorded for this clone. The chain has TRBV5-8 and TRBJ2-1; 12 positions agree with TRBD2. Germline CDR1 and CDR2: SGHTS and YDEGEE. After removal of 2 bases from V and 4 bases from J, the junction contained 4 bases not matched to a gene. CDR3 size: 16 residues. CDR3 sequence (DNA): TGTGCCAGCAGCTTTACTACTAGCGGGGGGTACAATGAGCAGTTCTTC. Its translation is CASSFTTSGGYNEQFF.

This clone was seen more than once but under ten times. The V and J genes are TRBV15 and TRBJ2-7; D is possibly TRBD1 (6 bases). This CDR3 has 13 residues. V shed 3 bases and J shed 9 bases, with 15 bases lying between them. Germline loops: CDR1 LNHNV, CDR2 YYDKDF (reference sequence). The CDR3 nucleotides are TGTGCCACCAGCAGTACAGGGAATCGCGGGCAGTACTTC. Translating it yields CATSSTGNRGQYF.

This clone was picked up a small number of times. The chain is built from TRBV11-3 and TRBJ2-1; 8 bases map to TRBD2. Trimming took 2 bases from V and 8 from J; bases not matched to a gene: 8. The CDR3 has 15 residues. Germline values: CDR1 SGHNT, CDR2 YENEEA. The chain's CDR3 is CASSLIPGGAHEQFF. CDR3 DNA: TGTGCCAGCAGCTTAATTCCGGGAGGGGCGCATGAGCAGTTCTTC.

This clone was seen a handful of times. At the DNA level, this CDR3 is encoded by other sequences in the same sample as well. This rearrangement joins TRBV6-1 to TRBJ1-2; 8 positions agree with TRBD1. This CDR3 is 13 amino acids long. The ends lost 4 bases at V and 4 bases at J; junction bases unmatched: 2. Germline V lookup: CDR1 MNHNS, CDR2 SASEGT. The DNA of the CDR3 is TGTGCCAGCAGTGTTACAGGGGGCTATGGCTACACCTTC. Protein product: CASSVTGGYGYTF.

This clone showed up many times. The CDR3 reads CASSEAGRGKAFF. CDR3 bases: TGTGCCAGCAGTGAAGCGGGCCGGGGAAAAGCTTTCTTT. The chain is built from TRBV6-1 and TRBJ1-1; D remains ambiguous. This CDR3 is built from 13 residues. Germline CDR1 is MNHNS and CDR2 is SASEGT. V was cut by 0 bases and J by 9 bases, with 11 bases left in between.

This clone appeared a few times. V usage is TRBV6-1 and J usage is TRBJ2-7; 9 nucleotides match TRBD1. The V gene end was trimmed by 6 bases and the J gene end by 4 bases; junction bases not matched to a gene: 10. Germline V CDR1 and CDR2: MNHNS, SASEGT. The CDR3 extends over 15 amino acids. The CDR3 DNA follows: TGTGCCAGCAGAGGACAGGGGCTAAGGTCTTACGAGCAGTACGTC. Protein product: CASRGQGLRSYEQYV.